The 14 T cell receptor beta chains reported below all come from one sample, sequenced in a study of blood T cell repertoires in COVID-19 (dated by TCRdb to 2019 to 2021). The library came from the immunoSEQ multiplex PCR assay. TCRdb's version of the immuneACCESS table is confined to in-frame rearrangements and falls short of the full clone set. An unresolved V gene accounts for under half of the shortfall where checked; the remainder is of unknown origin. The table for this sample lists some 530,000 clones; about 88% of them were counted only once. Roughly 8% of the sample lies in the top ten. Sequencing input: PBMCs or T cells enriched from blood (not recorded which). Receptor source: a woman aged 55-70 years who had recovered from COVID-19.

To note about this clone: Distinct nucleotide sequences in the sample also encode this CDR3. J is TRBJ1-5 and V is TRBV24-1, with TRBD1 matching over 9 bases. V shed 3 bases and J 0 bases; nucleotides not matched to a gene: 2. This CDR3 comprises 16 residues. Germline V gene sequence: CDR1 KGHDR, CDR2 SFDVKD. CDR3 sequence reads: CATSDAGQGSNQPQHF. The DNA of the CDR3 is TGTGCCACCAGTGATGCGGGACAGGGTAGCAATCAGCCCCAGCATTTT.

This chain uses TRBV18 with TRBJ1-6; TRBD1 matches 9 bases. Germline CDR1 and CDR2: KGHSH and LQKENI. V dropped 3 bases and J dropped 8; count of bases not matched to a gene: 8. The CDR3 runs 16 residues. In nucleotides, the CDR3 is TGTGCCAGCTCACCGCAGCCGGGACAGGGACATTCACCCCTCCACTTT. Encoded protein: CASSPQPGQGHSPLHF.

The chain recombines TRBV24-1 with TRBJ2-3; D is perhaps TRBD1 (6 bases). CDR1 and CDR2 (germline): KGHDR, SFDVKD. With 8 bases removed from V and 2 bases from J, the gap between germline ends came to 10 bases. This CDR3 region has 13 residues. This chain's CDR3 is CATNQGNTDTQYF. The CDR3 coding sequence is TGTGCCACCAACCAGGGGAACACAGATACGCAGTATTTT.

The chain has TRBV27 and TRBJ1-2; no firm D call. V dropped 0 bases and J dropped 2 bases, with 10 bases sitting between them. CDR1 is MNHEY, CDR2 SMNVEV, per germline (reference sequence). This CDR3 contains 15 residues. The CDR3 DNA reads TGTGCCAGCAGTTTATCGGTAGCGTTAAACTATGGCTACACCTTC. Protein: CASSLSVALNYGYTF.

The CDR3 DNA reads TGTGCCATCGGGAGTACCTTTCAGCCCCAGCATTTT. This translates into CAIGSTFQPQHF. V is TRBV10-3 and J is TRBJ1-5, with D uncertain. CDR1 ENHRY and CDR2 SYGVKD come from the germline V gene. Deletions cut 8 bases from V and 6 bases from J, with 11 bases between. The CDR3 sequence is 12 residues long.

The V gene is TRBV5-1, the J gene TRBJ2-5, with TRBD2 identical over 15 bases. CDR3 size: 14 residues. Germline lookup yields CDR1 SGHRS and CDR2 YFSETQ. The J segment lost 5 bases and the V segment lost 7 bases, leaving 3 bases of the junction unmatched. This chain's CDR3 is CASSGLAGGETQYF. CDR3 in DNA: TGCGCCAGCTCCGGACTAGCGGGGGGGGAGACCCAGTACTTC.

In regard to this clone: The identical CDR3 is also encoded by other nucleotide sequences in the sample. This chain uses TRBV5-1 with TRBJ1-1; the D is unclear. The CDR3 is 14 amino acids. Germline values: CDR1 SGHRS, CDR2 YFSETQ. Trimming removed 0 bases at V and 2 bases at J, with 8 bases between. The CDR3 here is CASSLGALNTEAFF. CDR3 in DNA: TGCGCCAGCAGCTTGGGAGCCCTAAACACTGAAGCTTTCTTT.

The gene calls are TRBV6-6 and TRBJ1-3; 10 bases line up with TRBD1. The germline V gene encodes CDR1 MNHNY and CDR2 SVGAGI (reference sequence). J gave up 0 bases and V 5 bases, and 4 bases lay outside the gene matches. The CDR3 loop spans 16 amino acids. The CDR3 region has the DNA TGTGCCAGCAGTCGGGACAGGGGAAGCTCTGGAAACACCATATATTTT. It is translated as CASSRDRGSSGNTIYF.

The chain is built from TRBV4-1 and TRBJ1-3; 12 bases match TRBD1. CDR1 and CDR2 from the germline V gene are MGHRA and YSYEKL. V was pared by 4 bases and J by 4 bases, with 5 bases of the junction left unmatched. The CDR3 length is 16 residues. The CDR3 DNA sequence: TGCGCCAGCAGCCCGGGACAGGGGGCAAGCGGAAACACCATATATTTT. Its protein is CASSPGQGASGNTIYF.

The chain joins TRBV29-1 to TRBJ1-2; D is perhaps TRBD1 (6 bases). V was clipped by 4 bases and J by 0 bases, with 18 bases between them. This CDR3 contains 16 residues. Germline V gene lookup returns CDR1 SQVTM and CDR2 ANQGSEA. CDR3 loop: CSVADAGTRSNYGYTF. The CDR3 DNA follows: TGCAGCGTTGCGGATGCAGGGACACGATCTAACTATGGCTACACCTTC.

The chain carries TRBV12-5 and TRBJ1-3, with D possibly being TRBD1 (5 bases). The germline V gene has CDR1 LGHNT and CDR2 FRNRAP. The CDR3 spans 15 residues. Trimming removed 8 bases at V and 0 bases at J, with 14 bases between. CDR3 loop: CASLRGDSSGNTIYF. Here the CDR3 DNA reads TGTGCTAGTTTAAGGGGTGACAGCTCTGGAAACACCATATATTTT.

The chain couples TRBV2 to TRBJ2-7; D possibly corresponds to TRBD1 (5 bases). Germline values: CDR1 SNHLY, CDR2 FYNNEI. Trimming took off 7 bases at V and 6 bases at J, with 13 bases between the two ends. The CDR3 runs to 12 residues. The CDR3: CASKPLRVEQYV. The DNA of the CDR3 is TGTGCCAGCAAACCACTCAGGGTCGAGCAGTACGTC.

J is TRBJ1-3 and V is TRBV3-1 (or the pseudogene TRBV3-2), with TRBD1 matching 8 bases. Per the germline V gene, CDR1 is LGHDT and CDR2 is YNNKEL (reference sequence). This CDR3 has 18 amino acids. V lost 3 bases to trimming and J lost 4 bases; unmatched junction nucleotides: 14. This CDR3 reads CASSQGVGQATAGNTIYF. CDR3 nucleotide sequence: TGTGCCAGCAGCCAGGGGGTGGGACAGGCTACGGCAGGAAACACCATATATTTT.

This clone has a single count. V is TRBV29-1 and J is TRBJ1-2, with a weak D call TRBD1 (5 bases). The length of the CDR3 is 13 residues. Deletions cut 6 bases from V and 2 bases from J, with 13 bases between. CDR1 is SQVTM, CDR2 ANQGSEA, per germline. In DNA form, the CDR3 reads TGCAGCGTGGGGACGGGAGGCAACTATGGCTACACCTTC. Translating it yields CSVGTGGNYGYTF.